The 13 T cell receptor beta chains below were found in one sample sequenced in a study of Ad26.COV2.S vaccination and SARS-CoV-2 variants. Treatment specified: around 19 received Ad26.COV2.S at low or high dose, single or two shots; roughly 5 received placebo; per-sample allocation not given. All samples were drawn on day 63, counting from the first vaccine or placebo injection. This table comes from immunoSEQ multiplex PCR, and its TCRdb copy is limited to in-frame clones, with some not included. This repertoire shows around 450,000 clones, over 75% found once; its top ten account for 3.6%. Sequencing used peripheral blood, obtained in a trial of Ad26.COV2.S vaccine versus placebo. The receptors here all came from a person aged 18 to 59 who received the Ad26.COV2.S COVID-19 vaccine or a placebo.

The CDR3 DNA is TGTGCCAGCAGCCAAAAGCCTCGGGGACTAGCGGGGGTCAGCTCCTACAATGAGCAGTTCTTC. Its translation: CASSQKPRGLAGVSSYNEQFF. The gene calls are TRBV14 and TRBJ2-1; 14 positions match TRBD2. With 2 bases clipped from V and 0 bases from J, the junction kept 12 bases outside the gene matches. The germline V gene encodes CDR1 SGHDN and CDR2 FVKESK. This CDR3 has 21 amino acids.

The sample holds a few counts of this clone. The chain links TRBV3-1 (or the pseudogene TRBV3-2) to TRBJ1-2; maybe TRBD1 (5 bases). The germline gives CDR1 LGHDT, CDR2 YNNKEL (reference sequence). Trimming took off 1 base at V and 8 bases at J, with 11 bases between the two ends. The CDR3 spans 13 residues. Written as DNA, the CDR3 is TGTGCCAGCAGCCAAGGGACAAAAAAGGGCTACACCTTC. Its protein is CASSQGTKKGYTF.

The CDR3, as DNA: TGCGCCAGCAGCTTGAACGTGGTGTTAAATGGACACAGGGGGTTTGGCTACACCTTC. Translating it yields CASSLNVVLNGHRGFGYTF. V and J are TRBV5-1 and TRBJ1-2; 8 nucleotides agree with TRBD1. This CDR3 comprises 19 residues. J gave up 7 bases and V 1 base, and 21 bases lay outside the gene matches. The germline V gene has CDR1 SGHRS and CDR2 YFSETQ.

The chain couples TRBV27 to TRBJ2-1; 10 bases are a match to TRBD2. This CDR3 has 18 amino acids. Germline V gene lookup returns CDR1 MNHEY and CDR2 SMNVEV (reference sequence). Trimming removed 5 bases from V and 3 bases from J; junction bases left unmatched: 13. The CDR3 here is CASSTRLAGYPLYNEQFF. CDR3 bases: TGTGCCAGCAGTACGCGACTAGCGGGTTACCCTCTCTACAATGAGCAGTTCTTC.

This sequence joins TRBV6-5 and TRBJ2-7, with 10 bases that match TRBD1. With 4 bases clipped from V and 5 bases from J, the junction kept 8 bases outside the gene matches. The germline V gene encodes CDR1 MNHEY and CDR2 SVGAGI. The CDR3 covers 15 residues. The CDR3 nucleotides are TGTGCCAGCAGTTTCTGGACAGGGGGGGAGGACGAGCAGTACTTC. This gives the protein CASSFWTGGEDEQYF.

CDR3 region: CAWNLGGSGYEQYF. CDR3 coding DNA: TGTGCCTGGAACTTGGGAGGGTCAGGGTACGAGCAGTACTTC. This chain joins TRBV30 and TRBJ2-7; the match to TRBD2 covers 7 bases. CDR1 GTSNPN and CDR2 SVGIG come from the germline V gene (reference sequence). The CDR3 consists of 14 residues. Trimming took 4 bases from V and 4 from J; bases not matched to a gene: 10.

The chain employs TRBV4-1 and TRBJ1-5; the D is unclear. CDR1 and CDR2 (germline): MGHRA, YSYEKL. Between the trimmed V and J ends, which lost 0 bases and 0 bases, there was a span of 9 bases. The CDR3 runs 16 residues. CDR3 amino acids: CASSQDDLNSNQPQHF. DNA of the CDR3: TGCGCCAGCAGCCAAGATGATCTAAATAGCAATCAGCCCCAGCATTTT.

This clone has only a few counts. The rearrangement uses TRBV7-2 and TRBJ1-4, with unresolved D. V was pared by 1 base and J by 4 bases, with 10 bases between. Germline V gives CDR1 SGHTA, CDR2 FQGNSA. This CDR3 comprises 15 residues. CDR3 region: CASSLGGEGNEKLFF. In DNA, the CDR3 is TGTGCCAGCAGCTTAGGGGGAGAGGGTAATGAAAAACTGTTTTTT.

The V gene is TRBV5-6, the J gene TRBJ1-2, with TRBD1 identical over 8 bases. The CDR3 has 15 amino acids. Germline CDR1 reads SGHDT; CDR2 reads YYEEEE. V was clipped by 0 bases and J by 4 bases; unmatched bases: 5. In DNA, the CDR3 is TGTGCCAGCAGCTTGGTTGGACAGGGTATCTATGGCTACACCTTC. Translating it yields CASSLVGQGIYGYTF.

V gene TRBV6-2 or TRBV6-3 combines with J gene TRBJ1-1; D remains unclear. Per the germline V gene, CDR1 is MNHEY and CDR2 is SVGEGT. The CDR3 length is 13 residues. V lost 2 bases and J 6 bases, leaving 10 bases between the germline ends. The DNA for the CDR3 is TGTGCCAGCAGTTACAAATTGGGCCCTGAAGCTTTCTTT. Translating gives CASSYKLGPEAFF.

A few counts support this clone. The chain links TRBV21-1 to TRBJ1-5. TRBV21-1 is described as a pseudogene. This CDR3 spans 14 amino acids. Here the CDR3 reads CASSTGRLPEPQHF. CDR3 nucleotide sequence: TGTGCCAGCAGCACCGGCAGACTACCCGAGCCCCAGCATTTT.

The chain recombines TRBV18 with TRBJ1-1; the match to TRBD1 covers 7 bases. Unmatched junction bases numbered 11, after V lost 3 bases and J lost 7 bases. The CDR3 consists of 15 residues. CDR1 KGHSH and CDR2 LQKENI come from the germline V gene. CDR3 bases: TGTGCCAGCTCACCGGGACAGAGTCGATTGAATGAAGCTTTCTTT. Translating gives CASSPGQSRLNEAFF.

The rearrangement joins TRBV27 to TRBJ2-2; 9 bases are a match to TRBD2. The V and J ends lost 6 bases and 6 bases, in that order; junction bases with no gene match: 11. In germline, CDR1 is MNHEY, CDR2 SMNVEV (reference sequence). The CDR3 has 16 residues. The CDR3 loop is CASSLVGTSKPGELFF. As DNA, the CDR3 is TGTGCCAGCAGCCTGGTAGGGACTAGCAAACCCGGGGAGCTGTTTTTT.